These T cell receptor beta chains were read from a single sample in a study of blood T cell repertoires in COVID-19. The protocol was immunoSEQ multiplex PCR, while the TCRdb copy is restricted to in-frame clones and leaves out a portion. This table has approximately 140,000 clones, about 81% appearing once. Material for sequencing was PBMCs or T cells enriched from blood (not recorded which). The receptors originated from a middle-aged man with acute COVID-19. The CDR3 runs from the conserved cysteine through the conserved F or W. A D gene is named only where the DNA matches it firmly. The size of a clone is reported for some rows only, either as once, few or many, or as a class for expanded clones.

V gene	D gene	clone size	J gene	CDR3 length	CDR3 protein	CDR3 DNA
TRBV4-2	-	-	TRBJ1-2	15	CASSPEGYSNYGYTF	TGTGCCAGCAGCCCCGAGGGTTATTCTAACTATGGCTACACCTTC
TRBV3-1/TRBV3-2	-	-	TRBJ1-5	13	CASSQRRDQPQHF	TGTGCCAGCAGCCAAAGGAGGGATCAGCCCCAGCATTTT
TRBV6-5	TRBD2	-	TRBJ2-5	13	CASSFGPGGAQYF	TGTGCCAGCAGCTTCGGTCCGGGGGGGGCCCAGTACTTC
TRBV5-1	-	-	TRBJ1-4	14	CASSVDSSDEKLFF	TGCGCCAGCAGTGTAGACTCGTCGGATGAAAAACTGTTTTTT
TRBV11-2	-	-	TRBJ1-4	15	CASSPTATYNEKLFF	TGTGCCAGCAGTCCCACGGCGACTTATAATGAAAAACTGTTTTTT
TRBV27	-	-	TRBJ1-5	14	CASRSPGRNQPQHF	TGTGCCAGCAGATCCCCAGGGCGCAATCAGCCCCAGCATTTT
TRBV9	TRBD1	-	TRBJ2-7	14	CASSLGQGPYEQYF	TGTGCCAGCAGCTTGGGACAGGGCCCCTACGAGCAGTACTTC
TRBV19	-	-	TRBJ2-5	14	CASSIAGSSGTQYF	TGTGCCAGTAGTATCGCTGGGAGCTCCGGGACCCAGTACTTC
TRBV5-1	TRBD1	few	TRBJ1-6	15	CASSQETGARSPLHF	TGCGCCAGCAGCCAGGAAACAGGGGCTAGGTCACCCCTCCACTTT
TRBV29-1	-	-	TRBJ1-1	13	CSARGGVNTEAFF	TGCAGCGCCCGGGGGGGGGTGAACACTGAAGCTTTCTTT
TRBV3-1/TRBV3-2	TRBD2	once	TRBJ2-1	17	CASSQDHRAGVYNEQFF	TGTGCCAGCAGCCAAGATCATCGAGCGGGGGTTTACAATGAGCAGTTCTTC
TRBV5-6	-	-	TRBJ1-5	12	CASSFQAGPQHF	TGTGCCAGCAGCTTTCAGGCGGGGCCCCAGCATTTT
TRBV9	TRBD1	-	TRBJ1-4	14	CASSMGQGGEKLFF	TGTGCCAGCAGCATGGGACAGGGGGGAGAAAAACTGTTTTTT
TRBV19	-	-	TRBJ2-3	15	CASSAGQPSTDTQYF	TGTGCCAGTAGTGCAGGACAGCCTAGCACAGATACGCAGTATTTT
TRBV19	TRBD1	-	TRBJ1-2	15	CASSGPRGANYGYTF	TGTGCCAGTAGTGGGCCCAGGGGGGCTAACTATGGCTACACCTTC
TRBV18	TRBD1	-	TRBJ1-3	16	CASSSGQGAIGNTIYF	TGTGCCAGCTCATCCGGACAGGGGGCAATTGGAAACACCATATATTTT
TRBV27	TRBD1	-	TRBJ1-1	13	CASHRGWSTEAFF	TGTGCCAGCCACAGGGGCTGGAGCACTGAAGCTTTCTTT
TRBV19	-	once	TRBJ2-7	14	CASSMTKPYYEQYF	TGTGCCAGTAGTATGACTAAACCTTACTACGAGCAGTACTTC
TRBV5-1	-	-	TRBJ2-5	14	CASSLSGAKETQYF	TGCGCCAGCAGCTTGAGTGGGGCGAAAGAGACCCAGTACTTC
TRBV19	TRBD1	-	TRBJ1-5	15	CASRVTGVSNQLQHF	TGTGCCAGTAGGGTCACAGGGGTAAGCAATCAGCTCCAGCATTTT
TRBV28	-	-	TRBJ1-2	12	CASSLRDYGYTF	TGTGCCAGCAGTTTGAGGGACTATGGCTACACCTTC
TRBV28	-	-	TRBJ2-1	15	CASVWTVGSYNEQFF	TGTGCCAGCGTATGGACAGTAGGCTCCTACAATGAGCAGTTCTTC
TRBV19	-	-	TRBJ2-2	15	CASSPRTSNTGELFF	TGTGCCAGTAGTCCCCGGACTTCGAACACCGGGGAGCTGTTTTTT
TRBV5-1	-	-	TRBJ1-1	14	CASSLDSANTEAFF	TGCGCCAGCAGCTTGGACAGTGCCAACACTGAAGCTTTCTTT
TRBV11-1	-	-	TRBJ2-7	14	CASSLAVLSYEQYF	TGTGCCAGCAGCTTAGCCGTTCTCTCCTACGAGCAGTACTTC
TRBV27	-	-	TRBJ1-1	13	CASIRAGAREAFF	TGTGCCAGCATTCGAGCGGGGGCCCGCGAAGCTTTCTTT
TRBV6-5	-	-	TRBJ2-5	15	CASSYLNAGAETQYF	TGTGCCAGCAGTTACCTAAACGCGGGGGCAGAGACCCAGTACTTC
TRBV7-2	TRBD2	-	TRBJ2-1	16	CASSLGSSGRWDEQFF	TGTGCCAGCAGCTTAGGTTCTAGCGGGAGGTGGGATGAGCAGTTCTTC
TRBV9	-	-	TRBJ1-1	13	CASSVTGNTEAFF	TGTGCCAGCAGCGTCACGGGGAACACTGAAGCTTTCTTT